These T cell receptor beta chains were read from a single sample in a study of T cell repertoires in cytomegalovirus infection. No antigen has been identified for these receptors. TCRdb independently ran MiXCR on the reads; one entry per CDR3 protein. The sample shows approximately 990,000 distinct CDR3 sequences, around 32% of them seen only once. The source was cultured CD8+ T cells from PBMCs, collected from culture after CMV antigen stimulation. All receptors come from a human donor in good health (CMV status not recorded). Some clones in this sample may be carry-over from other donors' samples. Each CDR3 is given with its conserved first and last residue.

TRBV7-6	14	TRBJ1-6	CASSLGGYDSPLHF
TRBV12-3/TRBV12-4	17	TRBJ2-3	CASSLEGVGGFTDTQYF
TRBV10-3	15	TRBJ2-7	CAISEPQGPPYEQYF
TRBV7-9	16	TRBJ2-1	CASSLSSGNSYNEQFF
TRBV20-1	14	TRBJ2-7	CSAEGISSSYEQYF
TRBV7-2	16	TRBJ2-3	CASSLSWNTITDTQYF
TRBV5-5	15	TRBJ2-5	CASRSEPQGLETQYF
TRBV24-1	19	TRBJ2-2	CATSEPFDRGPTNTGELFF
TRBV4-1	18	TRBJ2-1	CASSQYPGTGTTYNEQFF
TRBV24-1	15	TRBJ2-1	CATSDWRSSYNEQFF
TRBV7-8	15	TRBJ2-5	CASSLEGRVQETQYF
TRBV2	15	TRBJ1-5	CASSELVNSNQPQHF
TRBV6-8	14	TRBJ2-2	CASSYSKHTGELFF